The next 14 T cell receptor beta chains were all read from a single sample in a study of neurological immune-mediated disorders (dated 2019 in TCRdb). Library method: 5' RACE. Data came from an Illumina HiSeq 2500. Using fastp at Q25 and MiXCR, TCRdb reprocessed the public reads and kept productive beta chains. Every entry covers one CDR3 protein and lists the most common genes and DNA from its rows. This sample gives 87,000 or so distinct CDR3 sequences in total; 3.5% of them show up just once. The ten biggest clones cover around 6% of the sample. The sequenced sample consisted of PBMCs. Every receptor here comes from a woman aged 18-35 years with multiple sclerosis.

This clonotype was found many times. The gene calls are TRBV6-1 and TRBJ1-2; D not certain. The CDR3 sequence is 13 residues long. V dropped 4 bases and J dropped 2 bases, with 8 bases sitting between them. Germline V gene data show CDR1 as MNHNS and CDR2 as SASEGT. CDR3 protein: CASSVKLNYGYTF. CDR3 nucleotides: TGTGCCAGCAGTGTAAAACTGAACTATGGCTACACCTTC.

This clonotype was seen repeatedly, ten times or more. A much larger clone differs from this one at a single base, so this may be a read error. The chain recombines TRBV21-1 with TRBJ1-3; TRBD1 is taken as the D call from the table, unchecked against the DNA. TRBV21-1 is deemed a pseudogene. This CDR3 spans 16 amino acids. CDR3 amino acids: CASSTERQGARKTIYF. In DNA form, the CDR3 reads TGTGCCAGCAGCACTGAGAGACAGGGGGCAAGAAAAACCATATATTTT.

This clonotype came up many times. This chain links TRBV7-9 with TRBJ1-3; no clear D. This CDR3 spans 13 amino acids. Germline V gene lookup returns CDR1 SEHNR and CDR2 FQNEAQ (reference sequence). V gave up 3 bases and J gave up 0 bases, with 3 bases separating them. Here the CDR3 reads CASSLGSGNTIYF. The CDR3 region has the DNA TGTGCCAGCAGCTTGGGCTCTGGAAACACCATATATTTT. The full variable domain, rest sourced from reference TRBV7-9 and TRBJ1-3, is DTGVSQNPRHKITKRGQNVTFRCDPISEHNRLYWYRQTLGQGPEFLTYFQNEAQLEKSRLLSDRFSAERPKGSFSTLEIQRTEQGDSAMYLCASSLGSGNTIYFGEGSWLTVV.

In this sample, this clonotype turned up many times. The chain's CDR3 is CASSPAGGYTQYF. The CDR3 region has the DNA TGTGCCAGCAGCCCAGCCGGCGGGTATACGCAGTATTTT. This rearrangement joins TRBV5-6 to TRBJ2-3; TRBD2 is a possible D gene (5 bases). Trimming removed 4 bases from V and 7 bases from J, with 13 bases in between. Germline V CDR1 and CDR2: SGHDT, YYEEEE. The CDR3 loop spans 13 amino acids.

This clonotype has ten or more counts. The chain has TRBV10-1 and TRBJ1-1; D call uncertain. Trimming pared 8 bases from V and 7 bases from J, leaving 23 bases between. Germline V CDR1 and CDR2: WNHNN, SYGVQD (reference sequence). The CDR3 is 15 amino acids. CDR3 nucleotides: TGCGCCAGCTGCATTTACACCACCCCAGAGAGTGAAGCTTTCTTT. It yields the protein CASCIYTTPESEAFF.

This clonotype was recorded many times. Here the CDR3 reads CASSLRGSNTGELFF. The CDR3 coding sequence is TGCGCCAGCAGCTTGCGCGGTTCGAACACCGGGGAGCTGTTTTTT. The gene calls are TRBV5-1 and TRBJ2-2, with D hard to call. This CDR3 spans 15 amino acids. V was cut by 1 base and J by 0 bases, with 7 bases left in between. Germline CDR1 and CDR2: SGHRS and YFSETQ.

This clonotype was recorded many times. CDR3 sequence reads: CASSPTENTEAFF. The CDR3 coding sequence is TGCGCCAGCAGCCCGACAGAGAACACTGAAGCTTTCTTT. J is TRBJ1-1 and V is TRBV5-1, with D possibly being TRBD1 (5 bases). The V and J ends lost 4 bases and 1 base respectively, with 8 bases between them. Germline CDR1 SGHRS, CDR2 YFSETQ. The CDR3 spans 13 residues.

This clonotype was counted many times. The chain carries TRBV6-5 and TRBJ2-6; D call uncertain. V was trimmed by 6 bases and J by 2 bases, leaving 8 bases between them. CDR3 length equals 14 residues. Germline V CDR1 and CDR2: MNHEY, SVGAGI. The DNA of the CDR3 is TGTGCCAGCAGATTAAAGGCTGGGGCCAACGTCCTGACTTTC. It encodes CASRLKAGANVLTF.

This clonotype was seen a few times. The J gene is TRBJ1-1, the V gene TRBV20-1; 7 bases are shared with TRBD1. The CDR3 runs 13 residues. Germline V gene lookup returns CDR1 DFQATT and CDR2 SNEGSKA (reference sequence). J lost 6 bases, V lost 2 bases, and 6 bases had no gene match. This chain's CDR3 is CSARSDRVAEAFF. CDR3 in DNA: TGCAGTGCTAGAAGCGACAGGGTCGCTGAAGCTTTCTTT.

The chain employs TRBV5-1 and TRBJ2-7; D is uncertain. The CDR3 is 14 amino acids. Germline V lookup: CDR1 SGHRS, CDR2 YFSETQ. V shed 3 bases and J shed 0 bases, with 10 bases lying between them. The CDR3 bases are TGCGCCAGCAGCTCGAGAAAGGGCTCCTACGAGCAGTACTTC. This gives the protein CASSSRKGSYEQYF. Together with reference TRBV5-1 and TRBJ2-7, the CDR3 gives the full variable domain: KAGVTQTPRYLIKTRGQQVTLSCSPISGHRSVSWYQQTPGQGLQFLFEYFSETQRNKGNFPGRFSGRQFSNSRSEMNVSTLELGDSALYLCASSSRKGSYEQYFGPGTRLTVT.

This clonotype was seen ten or more times. The chain employs TRBV5-1 and TRBJ2-1, with TRBD1 matching over 8 bases. Germline assignment: CDR1 SGHRS and CDR2 YFSETQ. There are 14 residues in the CDR3. Germline trimming cut 4 bases from V and 4 bases from J; bases unmatched to any gene: 4. Written as DNA, the CDR3 is TGCGCCAGCAGCGCGGGACAGGCTTACAATGAGCAGTTCTTC. Its translation is CASSAGQAYNEQFF.

This clonotype was recorded many times. The V gene is TRBV9, the J gene TRBJ2-1, with 8 bases identical to TRBD1. After removal of 0 bases from V and 12 bases from J, the junction contained 11 bases not matched to a gene. The CDR3 is 15 residues long. Germline lookup yields CDR1 SGDLS and CDR2 YYNGEE. CDR3 DNA sequence: TGTGCCAGCAGCGTAGATCAGGGGGCCACGGGTGGGCAGTTCTTC. Protein: CASSVDQGATGGQFF.

Ten or more counts support this clonotype. V and J are TRBV10-3 and TRBJ2-3; 7 nucleotides agree with TRBD1. The V and J ends lost 3 bases and 0 bases, in that order; junction bases with no gene match: 6. CDR3 length equals 16 residues. The germline V gene has CDR1 ENHRY and CDR2 SYGVKD. The CDR3 is CAISEGDSTSTDTQYF. The CDR3 nucleotides read TGTGCCATCAGTGAAGGGGACAGTACTAGCACAGATACGCAGTATTTT.

This clonotype appeared a few times. The junction departs from germline at one end; a sequencing error may be responsible. V gene TRBV6-2 or TRBV6-3 combines with J gene TRBJ2-6; TRBD1 is a possible D gene (5 bases). Germline V lookup: CDR1 MNHEY, CDR2 SVGEGT. The CDR3 sequence is 15 residues long. The CDR3 nucleotides read TGTGCCAGCAGCCAGCCCAGCTCTGGGGCCAAAGTCCTGACTTTC. Protein: CASSQPSSGAKVLTF.